This TCR beta chain was documented in a study of immune evolution from preneoplasia to lung adenocarcinoma. Study-wide results and caveats: Normal lung had the highest top T cell clone frequencies. KRAS-mutant nodules had the highest T cell clonality.

Method: immunoSEQ multiplex PCR; TCRdb's copy keeps in-frame clones and lacks some. In the table there are 27,000 or so clones, 65% to 75% of which are singletons. After pathologic assessment, macro-dissection selected premalignant or tumor cells for extraction. Germline assignment: CDR1 KGHSH and CDR2 LQKENI. V was clipped by 5 bases and J by 3 bases, with 11 bases between them. The CDR3 is made up of 14 amino acids. About this clone itself: The antigen is unknown.

This TCR derives from a person in their sixties with invasive lung adenocarcinoma. Some clones in this sample may be carry-over from other donors' samples. Specimen: FFPE invasive lung adenocarcinoma tissue. The chain recombines TRBV18 with TRBJ1-5, with D possibly TRBD1 on 5 matching bases. CDR3 residues: CASSSTGLNQPQHF. The DNA of the CDR3 is TGTGCCAGCTCATCTACAGGACTCAATCAGCCCCAGCATTTT.